This T cell receptor (beta chain) was sequenced for a study of blood T cells in healthy people across ages (dated by TCRdb to the mid-2010s). Concerning the study at large: In model experiments, template switching captured roughly one uniquely barcoded TCR beta cDNA molecule for every two T cells. Using deep sequencing normalized with unique cDNA molecular identifiers, the study measured how TCR beta repertoire diversity changes with age. The donors were split into four age groups: young (average 16 years), middle-aged (around 37), aged (more than 60) and long-lived (under 85). To avoid experimental bias, donors of different ages were randomly spread across the sequencing lanes. For two donors (one aged 18 to 30 and one aged 80 or older), the study analyzed two additional independent replicas of 1 million unique cDNA reads from the same blood draw. Overall study results and their limits: The CMV infection status of donors was not known, potentially confounding age-related changes in expanded clonotypes. Estimates of total diversity based on one million sequenced T cells were regarded as lower bounds and as underestimates. Compared with the aged group, the long-lived group had more naive CD4+ T cells, fewer expanded clones and increased TCR diversity, suggesting age selection. Observed TCR beta diversity correlated strongly with the percentage of naive T cells measured by flow cytometry. Conclusive comparison of naive and antigen-experienced compartments was prevented by the profiling of bulk unsorted PBMCs. Observed TCR beta diversity per million T cells fell roughly linearly with age, and a significant reduction was already apparent by age about 43.

The receptor library was made with 5' RACE. Sequencing was carried out with an Illumina HiSeq 2500. A second PCR of about 7 to 12 cycles was performed with a sample-barcoded 5' primer and a J-beta primer mix. Each TCR beta cDNA molecule received a unique molecular identifier from a template-switch 5' adaptor carrying 12 random nucleotides. Each sample yielded at least 3 million CDR3-containing paired-end reads. First-strand cDNA was synthesized from all RNA with the Mint cDNA synthesis kit, primed by a TRBC-specific oligonucleotide. After uracil-DNA glycosylase treatment, a first 18-cycle PCR used universal primers M1SS and BC2_uni_R on all cDNA. Under the source paper's analysis protocol: For normalization, 1 million high-quality reads, each with a distinct molecular identifier, were randomly selected from each sample. Instead of being binned into consensus sequences, reads that shared molecular identifiers were thrown out. MiTCR, run with a Q25 quality threshold and the strictest error-elimination algorithm, handled CDR3 identification, clonotype clustering and error correction. A nonparametric unseen species model using Euler transformation provided a lower-bound estimate of total TCR beta diversity. TCRdb's own reprocessing of the public reads used fastp at Q25 and MiXCR and kept productive beta chains. When rows share a CDR3 protein, they turn into one entry using the most common DNA and genes. Here the V and J calls rest on TCRdb's processing, not on the authors' analysis. Within this sample are about 1.4 million distinct CDR3 sequences, with 55% to 75% of them counted one time only. The ten largest account for 5.5% to 8% of the sample.

Deletion took 2 bases off V and 8 bases off J, with a span of 10 bases between the germline ends. From a lookup of the germline V gene (reference sequence), CDR1 and CDR2 are LGHDT and YNNKEL. Including cysteine and phenylalanine, the CDR3 has 13 amino acids. This entry keeps only the CDR3 DNA: 39 bases, framed from base 1. This clonotype was seen a handful of times. The target of this receptor is not known. No quality values exist for individual bases; no much larger clone is one base distant. Donors were a few dozen systemically healthy Caucasian individuals from Russia aged roughly 6 to 95 years. Ten milliliters of peripheral blood were drawn from each donor into EDTA-treated Vacutainer tubes. Ficoll-Paque density-gradient centrifugation was used to isolate PBMCs, with at least 7 million obtained per sample. Trizol reagent was used to extract total RNA from the PBMCs, yielding at least 6 micrograms per sample. For every donor, an aliquot of PBMCs went through flow cytometry to measure the percentages of naive CD45RAhigh/CD27high T cells.

The sequence was collected from a young man in good health. The chain joins TRBV3-1 to TRBJ2-4; there is no confident call for the D gene. The sequenced sample was blood. CDR3 protein: CASSQQGPDIQYF. The DNA is TGTGCCAGCAGCCAACAAGGACCCGACATTCAGTACTTC.